The present T cell receptor (beta chain) was sequenced within a study of blood T cell repertoires in COVID-19. Study at large: Acute and convalescent COVID-19 specimens originated in the United States, Italy and Spain.

The cohort comprised adults aged about 18 to 100 years residing in around 25 US areas. Participant-reported clinical history was the basis for cohort assignment. Germline assignment: CDR1 GTSNPN and CDR2 SVGIG (reference sequence). This CDR3 comprises 13 residues. Trimming left V 2 bases short and J 13 bases short, with 15 bases between. As processed by the authors: Amplification from reference gene primers served as the basis for estimated nucleated cell counts. Libraries were prepared by immunoSEQ multiplex PCR; TCRdb keeps only in-frame clonotypes and omits some of them. V, J and clone size are those of that table, while D and trimming were read from the DNA. The sample contains under 250,000 clones, about 80% of which appear only once.

This chain links TRBV30 with TRBJ1-6; D may be TRBD1 (6 bases). The sequenced material came from PBMCs or T cells enriched from blood (not recorded which). The sequence derives from a woman aged 40 to 49 with acute COVID-19. The CDR3 protein is CAWSLGGRGPLHF. The CDR3 region has the DNA TGTGCCTGGAGTTTGGGGGGGCGGGGGCCCCTCCACTTT.